These T cell receptor beta chains were read from a single sample in a study of T cell responses to AZD1222 COVID-19 vaccine. The table came from immunoSEQ multiplex PCR; TCRdb's copy has only in-frame clones and leaves some out. This sample carries hundreds of thousands of clones, around 93% of them seen once, and the ten largest clones take 0.5% to 0.65%. The sample here was peripheral blood, taken 28 days after the second AZD1222 dose. The receptors were sampled from an adult who received the AZD1222 COVID-19 vaccine. Each CDR3 is given with its conserved first and last residue. The order of the fields is J gene, D gene, clone size, V gene, CDR3 DNA, CDR3 protein. D genes are given only for firm matches. Clone size is stated in some rows and not others, as once, few, many or a class when expanded.

TRBJ1-5,-,-,TRBV2,TGTGCCAGCAGTGGGGGCCACAATCAGCCCCAGCATTTT,CASSGGHNQPQHF
TRBJ2-1,TRBD1,-,TRBV2,TGTGCCAGCAGTGAGGGACAGGGGGGCTACAATGAGCAGTTCTTC,CASSEGQGGYNEQFF
TRBJ2-5,-,-,TRBV5-6,TGTGCCAGCAGCTTGACAGGGAATCAAGAGACCCAGTACTTC,CASSLTGNQETQYF
TRBJ1-2,TRBD1,once,TRBV3-1/TRBV3-2,TGTGCCAGCAGCCCCCACGGGACAGGATATGGCTACACCTTC,CASSPHGTGYGYTF
TRBJ1-2,-,-,TRBV20-1,TGCAGTGCTGGCAAAGACGGCTACACCTTC,CSAGKDGYTF
TRBJ1-5,-,-,TRBV19,TGTGCCAGTAGCACGCGGACGGCCAGCAATCAGCCCCAGCATTTT,CASSTRTASNQPQHF
TRBJ2-7,-,-,TRBV15,TGTGCCACCAGCAGGGAGGGGACAGACTCCTACGAGCAGTACTTC,CATSREGTDSYEQYF
TRBJ1-3,-,-,TRBV28,TGTGCCAGCACCGATCGGGGGTCTGGAAACACCATATATTTT,CASTDRGSGNTIYF
TRBJ1-1,TRBD1,-,TRBV29-1,TGCAGCCTCTCCGAAGGGGGCTCCCCGTGGGCTGAAGCTTTCTTT,CSLSEGGSPWAEAFF
TRBJ2-5,TRBD1,-,TRBV15,TGTGCCACCAGCAGAGCAGGGGGTGAGACCCAGTACTTC,CATSRAGGETQYF
TRBJ2-7,-,-,TRBV20-1,TGCAGTGCTAGAGATAATACTGAGCAGTACTTC,CSARDNTEQYF
TRBJ2-3,-,-,TRBV19,TGTGCCAGTAGTAGTTTCCCCACCACAGATACGCAGTATTTT,CASSSFPTTDTQYF
TRBJ1-2,-,-,TRBV10-2,TGCGCCAGCAGTGAGTCTTGGTACAGGTCCTATGGCTACACCTTC,CASSESWYRSYGYTF
TRBJ2-7,-,-,TRBV6-5,TGTGCCAGCAGTACACAGGGCGGAACTTACGAGCAGTACTTC,CASSTQGGTYEQYF
TRBJ1-1,TRBD1,once,TRBV10-3,TGTGCCATCAGACAGGGGGCTGGGGACACTGAAGCTTTCTTT,CAIRQGAGDTEAFF
TRBJ2-7,-,few,TRBV24-1,TGTGCCACCAGTGACAACGGAAGGGTCCAGCAGTACTTC,CATSDNGRVQQYF
TRBJ2-2,-,-,TRBV5-1,TGCGCCAGCAGCTACCTAGCAAACACCGGGGAGCTGTTTTTT,CASSYLANTGELFF
TRBJ2-5,TRBD1,-,TRBV19,TGTGCCAGTAGTCCGCGGGACAGGGTTGAGACCCAGTACTTC,CASSPRDRVETQYF
TRBJ2-5,-,-,TRBV19,TGTGCCAGTAGTACACAGGGGAGGGATGCCCAGTACTTC,CASSTQGRDAQYF
TRBJ2-4,-,-,TRBV5-5,TGTGCCAGCAGCACGATGGGGGAGCGCGGCATTCAGTACTTC,CASSTMGERGIQYF
TRBJ1-5,TRBD1,-,TRBV28,TGTGCCAGCAGTTTTATAGCCAGGGGGAATCAGCCCCAGCATTTT,CASSFIARGNQPQHF
TRBJ2-1,-,-,TRBV29-1,TGCAGCGTCGTCGGGGCTGGCTACAATGAGCAGTTCTTC,CSVVGAGYNEQFF
TRBJ2-3,-,-,TRBV19,TGTGCCAGTAGTAGAGGGACCACAGATACGCAGTATTTT,CASSRGTTDTQYF
TRBJ1-2,-,-,TRBV6-1,TGTGCCAGCAGTGAGGGGGGAACTAACTATGGCTACACCTTC,CASSEGGTNYGYTF
TRBJ1-1,-,-,TRBV19,TGTGCCAGTAGTATAAGTCTAACTGAAGCTTTCTTT,CASSISLTEAFF
TRBJ2-7,-,-,TRBV6-5,TGTGCCAGCAGTTACGGGGGACTGCCTAACCCCTACGAGCAGTACTTC,CASSYGGLPNPYEQYF
TRBJ2-5,-,-,TRBV7-2,TGTGCCAGCAGCTCGGTAGGGACTCAAGGTCGAGAGACCCAGTACTTC,CASSSVGTQGRETQYF
TRBJ1-2,TRBD1,-,TRBV5-1,TGCGCCAGCAGCTTAACAGGGGCCAACTATGGCTACACCTTC,CASSLTGANYGYTF
TRBJ1-5,-,-,TRBV6-5,TGTGCCAGCTCTCCTCGAAGCGTGGACCAGGAGCCCCAGCATTTT,CASSPRSVDQEPQHF
TRBJ2-7,-,-,TRBV6-2/TRBV6-3,TGTGCCAGCAGTTATTATTCAGGCTCCTACGAGCAGTACTTC,CASSYYSGSYEQYF
TRBJ1-2,-,-,TRBV2,TGTGCCAGCAGTGCGGGACTCTATGGCTACACCTTC,CASSAGLYGYTF
TRBJ2-3,TRBD1,-,TRBV5-1,TGCGCCAGCAGCTTCGGGACAGGGGGAATGGATACGCAGTATTTT,CASSFGTGGMDTQYF
TRBJ1-1,-,once,TRBV3-1/TRBV3-2,TGTGCCAGCAGCACGGGGCCGTTCCACACTGAAGCTTTCTTT,CASSTGPFHTEAFF
TRBJ2-4,-,-,TRBV5-4,TGTGCCAGCAGCTTGCGAAGCAGAGCCAAAAACATTCAGTACTTC,CASSLRSRAKNIQYF
TRBJ2-3,-,-,TRBV11-3,TGTGCCAGCAGCTTAATGCGGACAGATACGCAGTATTTT,CASSLMRTDTQYF
TRBJ2-1,-,-,TRBV5-1,TGCGCCAGCAGTTCGATGGGTAGCTCCTACAATGAGCAGTTCTTC,CASSSMGSSYNEQFF
TRBJ2-1,TRBD2,-,TRBV12-3/TRBV12-4,TGTGCCAGCACCCCGGGGGGTGAGCAGTTCTTC,CASTPGGEQFF
TRBJ1-4,TRBD1,-,TRBV4-3,TGCGCCAGCAGCCAGGCCGGACAGGGAAATGAAAAACTGTTTTTT,CASSQAGQGNEKLFF
TRBJ1-2,TRBD1,-,TRBV10-3,TGTGCCATCAGTCCGGGACAGGGACCGCTAGGCTACACCTTC,CAISPGQGPLGYTF